The sequence of this TCR beta chain was determined in a study of shared clonotypes between healthy human individuals. Turning to the study itself: The plates for each donor numbered three CD4 naive, three CD4 memory, two CD8 naive and one CD8 memory.

Each subset's genomic DNA was shared equally among a number of immunoSEQ plates. The repertoire was sequenced with immunoSEQ multiplex PCR; TCRdb's copy has only in-frame clones and lacks some. In the table there are over a million clones, 96% of which are singletons. With 1 base clipped from V and 0 bases from J, the junction kept 10 bases outside the gene matches. The germline V gene has CDR1 MGHRA and CDR2 YSYEKL. The CDR3 totals 18 residues. The chain combines TRBV4-1 with TRBJ2-5; 8 bases fit TRBD2. This TCR was recovered from a young man in good health. The sample comprised naive CD4+ T cells sorted from blood. Noted subset: CD45RA+ positively selected. The CDR3 region has the DNA TGCGCCAGCAGCCAAGGGACCTCGGGAGGGGGGTACCAAGAGACCCAGTACTTC. It codes for CASSQGTSGGGYQETQYF.